The present TCR beta chain was sequenced within a study of blood T cells in healthy people across ages. CDR3 length: 14 residues. The V and J ends lost 6 bases and 9 bases respectively, with 17 bases between them. The V gene's germline CDR1 is MNHEY and CDR2 SMNVEV (reference sequence). This clonotype was found a few times. Primed by a sample-barcoded 5' primer and a J-beta primer mix, a second PCR proceeded for about 6 to 11 cycles. Carrying 12 random nucleotides, a template-switch adaptor labeled each individual cDNA molecule. TCRdb re-called the 5' RACE reads with MiXCR, one entry per CDR3 protein. The table records 1,500,000 or so distinct CDR3 sequences, 40% to 45% of them present only once.

The origin of this receptor is a young woman in good health. Sequencing was carried out using blood. J is TRBJ2-2 and V is TRBV27, with TRBD1 as a possible D gene (5 bases). The CDR3 reads CASSGSRGVWELFF. CDR3 bases: TGTGCCAGCAGCGGGTCTAGGGGCGTCTGGGAGCTGTTTTTT.